Below, 9 T cell receptor beta chains from the same sample are listed, as sequenced in a study of blood T cell repertoires in COVID-19. TCRdb's copy holds only in-frame clones and misses some; the assay was immunoSEQ multiplex PCR. The table lists about 260,000 clones, over 80% of them singletons. Sequenced sample: PBMCs or T cells enriched from blood (not recorded which). Receptor source: a woman aged 25 to 45 with acute COVID-19.

The chain carries TRBV5-4 and TRBJ2-3, with 12 bases matching TRBD2. The junction had 7 bases not matched to a gene; V was cut back by 4 bases and J by 4 bases. Germline V gene data show CDR1 as SGHNT and CDR2 as YYREEE (reference sequence). CDR3 length: 16 residues. This CDR3 reads CASSRLAGEFADTQYF. Here the CDR3 DNA reads TGTGCCAGCAGCCGACTAGCGGGAGAATTCGCAGATACGCAGTATTTT.

This clone was found a few times. This chain joins TRBV4-1 and TRBJ2-7; 9 bases are shared with TRBD1. V gave up 1 base and J gave up 10 bases; unmatched junction bases: 8. The length of the CDR3 is 14 residues. Per the germline V gene, CDR1 is MGHRA and CDR2 is YSYEKL. The CDR3 DNA is TGCGCCAGCAGCCAAGGGCACGGGACAGGGTTTCAGTACTTC. Residues: CASSQGHGTGFQYF.

This clone has a handful of counts. This chain connects TRBV3-1 (or the pseudogene TRBV3-2) to TRBJ1-4; 7 bases align to TRBD1. Germline assignment: CDR1 LGHDT and CDR2 YNNKEL (reference sequence). V shed 5 bases and J 0 bases; nucleotides not matched to a gene: 9. This CDR3 is 17 amino acids long. The CDR3 reads CASSEDRSSATNEKLFF. The CDR3 DNA follows: TGTGCCAGCAGCGAGGACAGGTCTTCGGCAACTAATGAAAAACTGTTTTTT.

CDR3 in amino acids: CASSRDTRRSRTIYF. The CDR3 nucleotides read TGTGCCAGCAGTAGAGACACACGCCGAAGTAGGACCATATATTTT. The rearrangement links TRBV6-4 to TRBJ1-3, with unresolved D. The CDR3 has 15 residues. Germline assignment: CDR1 MRHNA and CDR2 SNTAGT. Between the trimmed V and J ends, which lost 5 bases and 10 bases, there was a span of 21 bases.

The rearrangement uses TRBV27 and TRBJ2-2, with D possibly TRBD1 on 6 matching bases. Germline lookup yields CDR1 MNHEY and CDR2 SMNVEV (reference sequence). Trimming pared 6 bases from V and 6 bases from J, leaving 14 bases between. The CDR3 extends over 14 amino acids. DNA for the CDR3: TGTGCCAGCAGCATAGGGGGTCTGGCCGGGGAGCTGTTTTTT. Translated: CASSIGGLAGELFF.

This chain joins TRBV27 and TRBJ2-7; 8 positions match TRBD1. Trimming removed 1 base from V and 6 bases from J; junction bases left unmatched: 8. CDR1 and CDR2 (germline): MNHEY, SMNVEV (reference sequence). CDR3 length equals 15 residues. CDR3 DNA: TGTGCCAGCAGTTTATATCAGGGGGCTTCTTCCGAGCAGTACTTC. Amino acid sequence: CASSLYQGASSEQYF.

The gene calls are TRBV11-3 and TRBJ2-2; 11 bases are a match to TRBD1. Germline-derived CDR1 and CDR2 are SGHNT and YENEEA. CDR3 length equals 18 residues. The V gene end was trimmed by 1 base and the J gene end by 1 base; junction bases not matched to a gene: 5. CDR3 in amino acids: CASSLALGTGGNTGELFF. The DNA for the CDR3 is TGTGCCAGCAGCTTAGCCCTAGGGACAGGGGGGAACACCGGGGAGCTGTTTTTT.

Only one count was recorded for this clone. The CDR3 reads CASRTTSSYNEQFF. The DNA for the CDR3 is TGTGCCAGCAGGACAACTAGCTCCTACAATGAGCAGTTCTTC. The gene calls are TRBV2 and TRBJ2-1; weak D call: TRBD2 (5 bases). Germline loops: CDR1 SNHLY, CDR2 FYNNEI. Trimming left V 6 bases short and J 0 bases short, with 9 bases between. The CDR3 is 14 residues long.

The chain couples TRBV28 to TRBJ2-7, with D possibly matching TRBD1 (6 bases). V was clipped by 6 bases and J by 5 bases, with 20 bases between them. Germline assignment: CDR1 MDHEN and CDR2 SYDVKM. The CDR3 runs to 15 residues. CDR3 nucleotide sequence: TGTGCCAGCAGACAACAGGGCCCTGAAAGCAACGAGCAGTACTTC. Its protein is CASRQQGPESNEQYF.